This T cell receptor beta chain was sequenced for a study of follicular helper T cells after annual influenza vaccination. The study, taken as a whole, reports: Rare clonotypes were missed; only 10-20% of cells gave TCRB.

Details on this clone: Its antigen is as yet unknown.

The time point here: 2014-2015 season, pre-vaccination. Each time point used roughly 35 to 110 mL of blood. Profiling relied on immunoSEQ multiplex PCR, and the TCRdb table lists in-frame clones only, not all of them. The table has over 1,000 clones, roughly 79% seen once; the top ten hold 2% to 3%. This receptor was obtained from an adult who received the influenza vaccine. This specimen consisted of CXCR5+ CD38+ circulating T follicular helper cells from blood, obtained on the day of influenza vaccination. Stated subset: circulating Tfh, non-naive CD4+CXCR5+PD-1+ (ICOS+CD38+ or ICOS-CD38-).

CDR3 sequence reads: CASSPSRGDGYNSPLHF. The CDR3 bases are TGTGCCAGCAGCCCGTCCCGGGGGGACGGTTATAATTCACCCCTCCACTTT. This rearrangement joins TRBV7-3 to TRBJ1-6, with D possibly being TRBD1 (5 bases). V was trimmed by 5 bases and J by 4 bases, leaving 18 bases between them. Per the germline V gene, CDR1 is SGHTA and CDR2 is FQGTGA. This CDR3 comprises 17 residues. The complete variable domain, with remaining parts taken from reference TRBV7-3 and TRBJ1-6, reads GAGVSQTPSNKVTEKGKYVELRCDPISGHTALYWYRQSLGQGPEFLIYFQGTGAADDSGLPNDRFFAVRPEGSVSTLKIQRTERGDSAVYLCASSPSRGDGYNSPLHFGNGTRLTVT.